This T cell receptor beta chain was found in a study of cytomegalovirus exposure and HLA in healthy donors. A note on this clone: Antigen specificity is unknown.

Primers: 60 Vbeta forward and 13 Jbeta reverse. TCRdb's table, derived via immunoSEQ multiplex PCR, lists solely in-frame clones and lacks some. The repertoire holds 130,000 to 150,000 clones, around three quarters seen once, with nearly 7% in the top ten. Study outcomes and limitations: Despite most TCR sequences being rare, some public TCRs occurred in many donors.

This clonotype originated in a man aged 35 to 55 in good health and CMV-seropositive. The sample comprised PBMCs.

The CDR3 spells CASSQRRGNSNQPQHF. CDR3 DNA: TGTGCCAGCAGCCAACGCCGGGGAAATAGCAATCAGCCCCAGCATTTT. The genes are TRBV28 and TRBJ1-5, with D hard to call. CDR1 and CDR2 from the germline V gene are MDHEN and SYDVKM. The CDR3 sequence is 16 residues long. Between the trimmed V and J ends, which lost 6 bases and 0 bases, there was a span of 15 bases.